The clone carrying this TCR beta chain showed up many times. The data are from a study of blood T cells in healthy people across ages. Primers used in a second PCR of roughly 6 to 11 cycles were a sample-barcoded 5' primer and a J-beta primer mix. TCRdb reprocessed the 5' RACE reads via MiXCR and lists one record per CDR3 protein. Here the sample spans approximately 1,000,000 distinct CDR3 sequences, under 55% being singletons. Germline V gene sequence: CDR1 SQVTM, CDR2 ANQGSEA. Trimming cost V 4 bases and J 4 bases; bases outside gene matches: 4. The CDR3 extends over 13 amino acids. The V gene is TRBV29-1, the J gene TRBJ2-3, with 8 bases aligning to TRBD2. The receptor comes from a woman between 55 and 75 years old in good health. The material sequenced was blood. DNA of the CDR3: TGCAGCGTTGCGGGGACTAGTCCAGATACGCAGTATTTT. It translates to CSVAGTSPDTQYF.